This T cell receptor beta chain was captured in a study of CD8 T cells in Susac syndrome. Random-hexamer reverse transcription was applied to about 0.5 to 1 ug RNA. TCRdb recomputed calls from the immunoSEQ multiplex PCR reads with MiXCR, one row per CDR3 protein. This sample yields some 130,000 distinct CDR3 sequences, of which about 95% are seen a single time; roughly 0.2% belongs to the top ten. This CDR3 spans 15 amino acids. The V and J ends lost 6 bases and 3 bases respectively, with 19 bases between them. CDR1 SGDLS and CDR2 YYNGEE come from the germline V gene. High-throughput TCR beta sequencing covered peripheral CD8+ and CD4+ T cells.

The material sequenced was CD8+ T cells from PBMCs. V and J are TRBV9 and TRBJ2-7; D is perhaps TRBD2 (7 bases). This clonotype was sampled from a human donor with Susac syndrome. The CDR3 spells CASTLGGDTFYEQYF. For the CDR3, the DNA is TGTGCCAGCACCCTAGGGGGGGACACCTTCTACGAGCAGTACTTC. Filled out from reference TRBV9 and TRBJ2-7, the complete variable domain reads DSGVTQTPKHLITATGQRVTLRCSPRSGDLSVYWYQQSLDQGLQFLIQYYNGEERAKGNILERFSAQQFPDLHSELNLSSLELGDSALYFCASTLGGDTFYEQYFGPGTRLTVT.